The source of this TCR beta chain is a study of shared clonotypes between healthy human individuals. Looking at the study overall: Donors, aged 18 to 49, were two women and a few men.

With respect to this clone: The same CDR3 is also encoded by other DNA sequences in this sample.

Terminally differentiated effector memory CD45RA+ cells were left out of the naive CD8 fraction, which was CD45RO-negative and positively selected for CCR7. Each cell subset's genomic DNA was divided evenly among several immunoSEQ plates. Sequencing was performed with immunoSEQ multiplex PCR; in TCRdb, only in-frame clones are kept and a portion is missing. The data show approximately 2,200,000 clones, 90% to 95% seen once. Trimming shortened V by 5 bases and J by 3 bases, and 14 bases separated the two germline ends. The CDR3 consists of 14 residues. Germline loops: CDR1 MDHEN, CDR2 SYDVKM. The rearrangement joins TRBV28 to TRBJ2-7; D possibly matches TRBD1 or TRBD2 (6 bases each). The TCR originated in a man between 18 and 35 years old in good health. Some clones in this sample may be carry-over from other donors' samples. The specimen sequenced was naive CD8+ T cells from PBMCs. This CDR3 reads CASSPRRGLYEQYF. CDR3 bases: TGTGCCAGCAGTCCACGCAGGGGACTCTACGAGCAGTACTTC.